The 20 T cell receptor beta chains reported below all come from one sample, sequenced in a study of cytomegalovirus exposure and HLA in healthy donors. Sequencing used immunoSEQ multiplex PCR; TCRdb keeps in-frame clones, though not all of them. The table records more than 85,000 clones, roughly 86% of them present only once. Sample: PBMCs. These receptor sequences come from a woman aged 18-35 years in good health and CMV-seropositive.

The V and J genes are TRBV5-8 and TRBJ2-4; D is unclear. Trimming shortened V by 4 bases and J by 0 bases, and 5 bases separated the two germline ends. The CDR3 sequence is 13 residues long. Germline V CDR1 and CDR2: SGHTS, YDEGEE. CDR3 DNA sequence: TGTGCCAGCAGCAGCTTAGCCAAAAACATTCAGTACTTC. Translated: CASSSLAKNIQYF.

This sequence joins TRBV11-2 and TRBJ2-3; D remains ambiguous. V dropped 2 bases and J dropped 1 base, with 10 bases sitting between them. Germline CDR1 SGHAT, CDR2 FQNNGV. CDR3 length: 15 residues. CDR3 protein: CASSLFLSGTDTQYF. The CDR3 nucleotides are TGTGCCAGCAGCTTATTTCTCAGCGGCACAGATACGCAGTATTTT.

The chain joins TRBV10-2 to TRBJ1-6, with D possibly matching TRBD1 (6 bases). The V gene lost 6 bases and the J gene lost 10 bases, with 22 bases spanning the gap. This CDR3 is built from 16 residues. Germline assignment: CDR1 WSHSY and CDR2 SAAADI. CDR3 region: CASRKRDQQGSSPLHF. The CDR3 DNA reads TGCGCCAGCAGGAAGAGAGACCAACAGGGATCCTCACCCCTCCACTTT.

The sample holds a few counts of this clone. The chain combines TRBV7-8 with TRBJ2-7, with D tentatively TRBD2 (5 bases). Trimming took 0 bases from V and 5 from J, leaving 5 bases between them. This CDR3 is 12 amino acids long. Germline V lookup: CDR1 SGHVS, CDR2 FQNEAQ. CDR3 protein: CASSLAGDEQYF. Here the CDR3 DNA reads TGTGCCAGCAGCTTAGCCGGGGACGAGCAGTACTTC.

The V and J genes are TRBV5-1 and TRBJ2-7; D might be TRBD1 (6 bases). V was clipped by 4 bases and J by 5 bases, with 13 bases between them. The germline CDR1 and CDR2 sequences are SGHRS and YFSETQ. The CDR3 consists of 13 residues. The CDR3 DNA sequence: TGCGCCAGCAGCCGGAACAGGGTGGACGAGCAGTACTTC. This sequence encodes CASSRNRVDEQYF.

This chain joins TRBV7-9 and TRBJ1-4; maybe TRBD1 (5 bases). The CDR3 consists of 16 residues. Trimming removed 0 bases from V and 4 bases from J, with 12 bases in between. Germline CDR1 is SEHNR and CDR2 is FQNEAQ (reference sequence). The CDR3 loop reads CASSLAGTGRNEKLFF. CDR3 in DNA: TGTGCCAGCAGCTTAGCGGGTACAGGTCGTAATGAAAAACTGTTTTTT.

The genes are TRBV9 and TRBJ2-3; TRBD2 is a possible D gene (5 bases). The germline V gene has CDR1 SGDLS and CDR2 YYNGEE. V was cut by 0 bases and J by 2 bases, with 10 bases left in between. The CDR3 totals 15 residues. The CDR3 loop reads CASSVGRGYTDTQYF. In DNA form, the CDR3 reads TGTGCCAGCAGCGTAGGTCGGGGTTACACAGATACGCAGTATTTT.

The rearrangement joins TRBV5-1 to TRBJ1-2; D is uncertain. The V gene's germline CDR1 is SGHRS and CDR2 YFSETQ. The CDR3 spans 14 residues. The V and J ends lost 4 bases and 4 bases respectively, with 14 bases between them. CDR3 protein: CASSPGLGTYGYTF. As DNA, the CDR3 is TGCGCCAGCAGCCCAGGACTGGGAACCTATGGCTACACCTTC.

This chain uses TRBV23-1 with TRBJ2-6, with 9 bases aligning to TRBD1. TRBV23-1 is reported as an ORF; its role is uncertain. The CDR3 is 13 amino acids. After removal of 10 bases from V and 9 bases from J, the junction contained 7 bases not matched to a gene. DNA of the CDR3: TGCGCCATCACAGGGGGCGTAGGCAACGTCCTGACTTTC. Translation gives CAITGGVGNVLTF.

This clone was counted between two and nine times. The chain couples TRBV10-3 to TRBJ1-2; no firm D call. The length of the CDR3 is 12 residues. The V and J ends lost 3 bases and 3 bases respectively, with 5 bases between them. CDR1 ENHRY and CDR2 SYGVKD come from the germline V gene. The CDR3 sequence: CAISDGYYGYTF. In DNA, the CDR3 is TGTGCCATCAGTGACGGGTACTATGGCTACACCTTC.

This CDR3 reads CASTPPTGANTEAFF. The CDR3 nucleotides are TGTGCCAGCACCCCCCCGACAGGGGCGAACACTGAAGCTTTCTTT. The genes are TRBV5-5 and TRBJ1-1; 8 nucleotides align to TRBD1. Unmatched junction bases numbered 8, after V lost 6 bases and J lost 1 base. The CDR3 runs to 15 residues. Germline loops: CDR1 SGHKS, CDR2 YYEKEE (reference sequence).

The chain links TRBV7-9 to TRBJ1-2; no firm D call. Germline V CDR1 and CDR2: SEHNR, FQNEAQ (reference sequence). The V end lost 2 bases, the J end lost 8 bases, and 18 bases lay between the germline ends. CDR3 size: 15 residues. Here the CDR3 reads CASSLIADIPGGYTF. DNA of the CDR3: TGTGCCAGCAGCTTAATCGCGGATATTCCCGGGGGCTACACCTTC.

A few counts support this clone. V is TRBV19 and J is TRBJ1-1; weak D call: TRBD1 (5 bases). Per germline, CDR1 LNHDA and CDR2 SQIVND (reference sequence). The CDR3 is 15 residues long. V lost 3 bases, J lost 1 base, and 12 bases lay in between. The CDR3 protein is CASSISGIGNTEAFF. CDR3 sequence (DNA): TGTGCCAGTAGTATTTCAGGGATCGGGAACACTGAAGCTTTCTTT.

This chain links TRBV28 with TRBJ1-2; 8 positions agree with TRBD1. The V segment lost 5 bases and the J segment 7 bases; nucleotides outside the gene matches: 15. The CDR3 contains 16 residues. Germline-derived CDR1 and CDR2 are MDHEN and SYDVKM. CDR3 residues: CASSRQGVAGGFGYTF. The CDR3 nucleotides read TGTGCCAGCAGTCGACAAGGGGTGGCAGGGGGCTTTGGCTACACCTTC.

J is TRBJ2-4 and V is TRBV4-1; no firm D call. The CDR3 contains 18 residues. CDR1 is MGHRA, CDR2 YSYEKL, per germline. V was cut by 1 base and J by 0 bases, with 16 bases left in between. The CDR3 loop is CASSQGPPVRIAKNIQYF. CDR3 sequence (DNA): TGCGCCAGCAGCCAAGGACCCCCTGTCAGGATAGCCAAAAACATTCAGTACTTC.

The rearrangement uses TRBV4-1 and TRBJ2-4, with D perhaps TRBD2 (7 bases). The germline gives CDR1 MGHRA, CDR2 YSYEKL. The V gene lost 1 base and the J gene lost 1 base, with 14 bases spanning the gap. The CDR3 is 17 amino acids. In DNA form, the CDR3 reads TGCGCCAGCAGCCAAGGGGGGGGAGGACAGGCCAAAAACATTCAGTACTTC. Translated, it gives CASSQGGGGQAKNIQYF.

This chain joins TRBV28 and TRBJ1-6; 8 bases are a match to TRBD1. With V trimmed by 6 bases and J by 4 bases, 20 bases remained unmatched. The CDR3 runs 20 residues. Germline-derived CDR1 and CDR2 are MDHEN and SYDVKM. The CDR3 spells CASRTSDRGVFGAYNSPLHF. In DNA, the CDR3 is TGTGCCAGCAGGACCTCCGACAGGGGAGTCTTTGGGGCTTATAATTCACCCCTCCACTTT.

The chain combines TRBV2 with TRBJ1-1, with D possibly being TRBD1 (5 bases). The CDR3 spans 14 residues. The V end lost 7 bases, the J end lost 1 base, and 13 bases lay between the germline ends. Per germline, CDR1 SNHLY and CDR2 FYNNEI. CDR3 in DNA: TGTGCCAGCATCCAGACAGAAGCGAACACTGAAGCTTTCTTT. Translation gives CASIQTEANTEAFF.

V and J are TRBV20-1 and TRBJ2-5; D ambiguous. CDR1 DFQATT and CDR2 SNEGSKA come from the germline V gene (reference sequence). The CDR3 spans 10 residues. V shed 5 bases and J shed 5 bases, with 6 bases lying between them. This chain's CDR3 is CSAVEETQYF. CDR3 nucleotide sequence: TGCAGTGCTGTTGAGGAGACCCAGTACTTC.

The chain carries TRBV19 and TRBJ1-4; the D gene is possibly TRBD1 (6 bases). Trimming shortened V by 6 bases and J by 5 bases, and 16 bases separated the two germline ends. Germline values: CDR1 LNHDA, CDR2 SQIVND (reference sequence). The CDR3 extends over 15 amino acids. CDR3 region: CASRVRGQQNEKLFF. The CDR3 bases are TGTGCCAGTAGGGTGCGGGGGCAGCAAAATGAAAAACTGTTTTTT.